This TCR beta chain derives from a study of TIL therapy for anti-PD-1-resistant metastatic lung cancer. This was the immunoSEQ v3 assay. The method was immunoSEQ multiplex PCR; TCRdb's version includes in-frame clones alone and lacks a portion of them. The sample has about 50,000 clones; about three quarters are singletons. Time point denoted: pre-treatment sample, taken before nivolumab and TIL therapy. The tumor samples were excised metastases, mostly pleural nodules or supraclavicular lymph nodes. Sample: tumor tissue, taken at baseline. The TCR originated in a person between 25 and 80 years old with non-small cell lung cancer.

The CDR3 nucleotides are TGCAGCGTTGATCCCGGCACAGATACGCAGTATTTT. It translates to CSVDPGTDTQYF. V is TRBV29-1 and J is TRBJ2-3; D ambiguous. V lost 3 bases and J 1 base, leaving 5 bases between the germline ends. Germline lookup yields CDR1 SQVTM and CDR2 ANQGSEA. CDR3 size: 12 residues.